Sequencing of this T cell receptor beta chain was carried out in a study of blood T cell repertoires in COVID-19. Across the study: The United States, Italy and Spain supplied acute and convalescent COVID-19 samples.

The authors' processing: Counts of nucleated cells, estimated from reference gene primer amplification, were obtained. Clones were read by immunoSEQ multiplex PCR, and TCRdb kept only the in-frame ones, dropping some. The V and J calls and clone size come from that table; D and trimming were worked out from the DNA. The data hold 90,000 to 120,000 clones, with roughly 80% observed a single time. Trimming pared 2 bases from V and 1 base from J, leaving 9 bases between. Germline V gene sequence: CDR1 SGHNT, CDR2 YYREEE (reference sequence). The CDR3 sequence is 14 residues long. Specimen: peripheral blood. The receptor was isolated from a woman older than 75 with active or convalescent COVID-19. The chain recombines TRBV5-4 with TRBJ1-1, with unresolved D. The CDR3 bases are TGTGCCAGCAGCTTCAAAGGGAGGAACACTGAAGCTTTCTTT. Translation: CASSFKGRNTEAFF.